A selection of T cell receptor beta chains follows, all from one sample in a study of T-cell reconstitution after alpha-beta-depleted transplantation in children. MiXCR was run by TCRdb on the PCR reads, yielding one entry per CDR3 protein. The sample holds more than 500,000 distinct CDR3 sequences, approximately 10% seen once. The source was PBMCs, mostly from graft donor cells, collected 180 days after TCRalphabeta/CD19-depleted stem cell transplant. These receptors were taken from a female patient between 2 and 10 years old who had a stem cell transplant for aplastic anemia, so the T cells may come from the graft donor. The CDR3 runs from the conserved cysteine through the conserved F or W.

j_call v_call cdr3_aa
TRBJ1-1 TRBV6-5 CASSYGHHMNTEAFF
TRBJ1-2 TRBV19 CASRTKNGYTF
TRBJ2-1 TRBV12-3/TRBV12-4 CASSFGRGSYNEQFF
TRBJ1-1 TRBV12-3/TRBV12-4 CASSRTGVNTEAFF
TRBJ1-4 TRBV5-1 CASSLDRVNEKLFF
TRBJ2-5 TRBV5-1 CASSWGSAGVERTQYF
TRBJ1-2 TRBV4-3 CASSQDWYRDYGYTF
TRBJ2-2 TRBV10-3 CAIQGTGELFF
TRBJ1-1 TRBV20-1 CSALGTANTEAFF
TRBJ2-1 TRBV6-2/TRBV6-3 CATRILSGTGGAWRYNEQFF
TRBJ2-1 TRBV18 CASSPINIPYNEQFF
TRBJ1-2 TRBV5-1 CASSLGQEYGYTF
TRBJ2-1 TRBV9 CASSPSLFSYNEQFF
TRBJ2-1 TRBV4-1 CASSQDGGPPPYNEQFF
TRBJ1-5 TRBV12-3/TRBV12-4 CASELRGFQPQHF
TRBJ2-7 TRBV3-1 CASSQAPDSYEQYF
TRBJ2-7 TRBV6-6 CASSKGQGYEQYF
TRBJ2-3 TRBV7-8 CASSLVVAGGVDTQYF
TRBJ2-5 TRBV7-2 CASSLGSVKETQYF
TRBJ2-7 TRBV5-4 CASSLVAVRTHYTSYEQYF
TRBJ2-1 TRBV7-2 CASSPRRREGPNEQFF
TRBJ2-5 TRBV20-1 CSARGDREGSGAYQETQYF
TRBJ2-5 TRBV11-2 CASSFSSRAPQETQYF
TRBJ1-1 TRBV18 CASSPATGADTEAFF
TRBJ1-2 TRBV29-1 CSVELHYGYTF
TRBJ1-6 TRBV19 CASSGTENSPLHF
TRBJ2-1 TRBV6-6 CASGTRGVEEQFF
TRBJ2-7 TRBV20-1 CSASEGFYEQYF
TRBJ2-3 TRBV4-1 CASSQKSDTQYF
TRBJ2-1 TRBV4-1 CASSQPGLEVGEQFF
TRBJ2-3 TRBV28 CASSPRTRRSDTQYF
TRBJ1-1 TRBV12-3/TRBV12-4 CASGPDWTEAFF
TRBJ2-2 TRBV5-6 CASSFWFTSGKNTGELFF
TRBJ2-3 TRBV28 CASRFLAGTSTDTQYF
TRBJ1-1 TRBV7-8 CASSLRDRRDLNTEAFF
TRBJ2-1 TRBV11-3 CASSRSSLYNEQFF
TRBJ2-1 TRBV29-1 CSASSSGGPYNEQFF
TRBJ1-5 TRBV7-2 CASSLASDRNQPQHF
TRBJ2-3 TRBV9 CASSVDGRTDTQYF
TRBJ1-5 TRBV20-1 CSARQLNQPQHF
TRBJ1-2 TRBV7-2 CASSPTQGAVGYGYTF
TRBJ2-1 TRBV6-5 CASSSRTGAYNEQFF
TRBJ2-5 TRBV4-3 CASSHGAGGGETQYF
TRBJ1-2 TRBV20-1 CSAQGPFNYGYTF
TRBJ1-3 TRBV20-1 CSARAIHCQVDSGNTIYF
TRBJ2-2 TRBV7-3 CASSSGLAGVDSLNTGELFF
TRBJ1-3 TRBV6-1 CASSHREYSGNTIYF
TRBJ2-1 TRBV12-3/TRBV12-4 CASSLVFFASGRDNEQFF
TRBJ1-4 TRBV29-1 CSVGSRGMSNEKLFF
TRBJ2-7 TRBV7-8 CASSPRQPPVKQYF
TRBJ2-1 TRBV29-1 CSVMGLAGLTSYNEQFF
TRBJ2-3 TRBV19 CASSDRDRVGDTQYF
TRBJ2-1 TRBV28 CASSLLGLAGVVQFF